These 11 T cell receptor beta chains originate from one sample sequenced in a study of blood T cells in healthy people across ages. Primers used in a second PCR of roughly 6 to 11 cycles were a sample-barcoded 5' primer and a J-beta primer mix. TCRdb re-called the 5' RACE reads through MiXCR, storing one row per CDR3 protein. Here the sample spans roughly 1.7 million distinct CDR3 sequences, roughly a third being singletons. Sample: blood. The receptors derive from a woman aged 30 to 39 in good health.

The V call is TRBV20-1, the J call TRBJ1-2, with D possibly matching TRBD1 (5 bases). V lost 1 base and J 7 bases, leaving 10 bases between the germline ends. The CDR3 covers 12 residues. Germline assignment: CDR1 DFQATT and CDR2 SNEGSKA (reference sequence). The CDR3 DNA is TGCAGTGCTAGAGGGGGCCAGGCTGGCTACACCTTC. Translation: CSARGGQAGYTF.

Concerning this clonotype itself: Given the absence of the conserved phenylalanine or tryptophan at the CDR3 end, a read error is likely. Here the CDR3 DNA reads TGTGCCAGCAGCTCGGGTACGTCGGGGTGGACGGAAGAAAAACTGTTTTTG. It yields the protein CASSSGTSGWTEEKLFL. This chain connects TRBV7-9 to TRBJ1-4; no firm D call. From germline, CDR1 is SEHNR and CDR2 FQNEAQ (reference sequence). The V and J ends lost 4 bases and 8 bases respectively, with 23 bases between them. The CDR3 covers 17 residues.

V usage is TRBV9 and J usage is TRBJ1-2; TRBD1 matches at 8 bases. Losses at the gene ends were 3 bases for V and 4 bases for J; bases not matched to a gene: 5. The CDR3 contains 14 residues. Germline V CDR1 and CDR2: SGDLS, YYNGEE. The CDR3 reads CASSGGQGPYGYTF. CDR3 in DNA: TGTGCCAGCAGCGGCGGACAGGGCCCCTATGGCTACACCTTC.

This CDR3 is CSARATDRVHEQYF. The CDR3 nucleotides read TGCAGTGCTAGAGCTACCGACAGGGTCCACGAGCAGTACTTC. This chain joins TRBV20-1 and TRBJ2-7; 7 bases are a match to TRBD1. Germline assignment: CDR1 DFQATT and CDR2 SNEGSKA (reference sequence). Trimming removed 1 base from V and 5 bases from J; junction bases left unmatched: 8. The length of the CDR3 is 14 residues.

DNA of the CDR3: TGTGCCAGCTCACCTTCCCTTCAGGAAGTCTACACCTTC. Residues: CASSPSLQEVYTF. The chain is built from TRBV18 and TRBJ1-2; no definite D call. The CDR3 loop spans 13 amino acids. Germline assignment: CDR1 KGHSH and CDR2 LQKENI. V was clipped by 3 bases and J by 10 bases, with 15 bases between them.

This clonotype appeared a few times. V is TRBV12-3 or TRBV12-4 and J is TRBJ1-1; D might be TRBD1 (5 bases). V was shortened by 5 bases and J by 1 base, with 11 bases between the two germline ends. The CDR3 loop spans 14 amino acids. Here the CDR3 DNA reads TGTGCCAGCAGTCCTACAGGACGGAACACTGAAGCTTTCTTT. Its translation is CASSPTGRNTEAFF.

V gene TRBV27 combines with J gene TRBJ2-3; no firm D call. The CDR3 is 17 residues long. The germline CDR1 and CDR2 sequences are MNHEY and SMNVEV (reference sequence). Trimming cost V 2 bases and J 2 bases, with 17 bases left between them. CDR3 coding DNA: TGTGCCAGCAGTTTAGGTATTTGGCCCACATCCACAGATACGCAGTATTTT. Translating gives CASSLGIWPTSTDTQYF.

This clonotype was detected a few times. This chain joins TRBV28 and TRBJ2-7; TRBD2 aligns across 10 bases. This CDR3 region has 15 residues. The V gene end was trimmed by 2 bases and the J gene end by 7 bases; junction bases not matched to a gene: 8. The germline V gene has CDR1 MDHEN and CDR2 SYDVKM. CDR3 DNA sequence: TGTGCCAGCAGTTTAATGCTAGCGGGAGTTGAGGAGCAGTACTTC. Protein sequence: CASSLMLAGVEEQYF.

Of note for this clonotype: A much bigger clone sits one base away, suggesting this may be a read error. The gene calls are TRBV29-1 and TRBJ2-1; 11 positions agree with TRBD2. CDR1 SQVTM and CDR2 ANQGSEA come from the germline V gene. The CDR3 sequence is 15 residues long. The CDR3 spells CSVKGLADFYNKQFF. In DNA form, the CDR3 reads TGCAGCGTTAAGGGACTAGCGGATTTTTACAATAAGCAGTTCTTC.

Only a few counts were recorded for this clonotype. The gene calls are TRBV11-2 and TRBJ1-1; D is undetermined. V was pared by 4 bases and J by 6 bases, with 18 bases between. The CDR3 has 15 residues. Germline V gene sequence: CDR1 SGHAT, CDR2 FQNNGV. The CDR3: CASSSFHWARAEAFF. In nucleotides, the CDR3 is TGTGCCAGCAGCTCGTTCCATTGGGCGAGGGCTGAAGCTTTCTTT.

This clonotype has at least ten counts. The rearrangement links TRBV29-1 to TRBJ2-3; D might be TRBD1 or TRBD2, each matching 6 bases. The length of the CDR3 is 13 residues. Trimming removed 1 base at V and 3 bases at J, with 8 bases between. Per the germline V gene, CDR1 is SQVTM and CDR2 is ANQGSEA. CDR3 nucleotide sequence: TGCAGCGTTGAAGCGGGGGCAACAGATACGCAGTATTTT. Translating it yields CSVEAGATDTQYF.